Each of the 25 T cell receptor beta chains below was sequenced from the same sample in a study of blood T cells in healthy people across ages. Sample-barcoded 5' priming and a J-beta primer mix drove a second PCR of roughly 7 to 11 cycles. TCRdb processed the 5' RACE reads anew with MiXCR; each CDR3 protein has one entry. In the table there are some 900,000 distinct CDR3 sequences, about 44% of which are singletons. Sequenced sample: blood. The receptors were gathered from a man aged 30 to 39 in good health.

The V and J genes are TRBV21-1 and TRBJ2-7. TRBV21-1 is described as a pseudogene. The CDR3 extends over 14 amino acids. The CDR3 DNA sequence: TGTGCCAGCAGTAAAGGGAGGATCACCTACGAGCAGTACTTC. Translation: CASSKGRITYEQYF.

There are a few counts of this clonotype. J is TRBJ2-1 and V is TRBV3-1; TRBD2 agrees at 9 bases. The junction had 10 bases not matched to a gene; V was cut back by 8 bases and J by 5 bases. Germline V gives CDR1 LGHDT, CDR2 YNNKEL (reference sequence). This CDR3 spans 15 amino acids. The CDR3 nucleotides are TGTGCCAGCTCTCCTGGCGGGGGGGGCCACAATGAGCAGTTCTTC. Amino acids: CASSPGGGGHNEQFF.

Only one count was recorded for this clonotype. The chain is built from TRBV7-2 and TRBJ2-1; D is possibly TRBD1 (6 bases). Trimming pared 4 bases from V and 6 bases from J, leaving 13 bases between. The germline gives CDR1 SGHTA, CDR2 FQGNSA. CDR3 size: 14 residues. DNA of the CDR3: TGTGCCAGCAGCTCTCAGGGGCCTCTCAATGAGCAGTTCTTC. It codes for CASSSQGPLNEQFF.

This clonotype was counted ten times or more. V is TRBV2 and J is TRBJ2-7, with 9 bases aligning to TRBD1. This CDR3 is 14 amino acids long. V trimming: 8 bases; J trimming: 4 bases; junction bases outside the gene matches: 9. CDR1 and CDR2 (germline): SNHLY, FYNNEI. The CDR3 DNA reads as TGTGCCAGCCGTATTACAGGGGGCTCTTACGAGCAGTACTTC. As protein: CASRITGGSYEQYF. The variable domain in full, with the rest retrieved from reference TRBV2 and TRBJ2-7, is EPEVTQTPSHQVTQMGQEVILRCVPISNHLYFYWYRQILGQKVEFLVSFYNNEISEKSEIFDDQFSVERPDGSNFTLKIRSTKLEDSAMYFCASRITGGSYEQYFGPGTRLTVT.

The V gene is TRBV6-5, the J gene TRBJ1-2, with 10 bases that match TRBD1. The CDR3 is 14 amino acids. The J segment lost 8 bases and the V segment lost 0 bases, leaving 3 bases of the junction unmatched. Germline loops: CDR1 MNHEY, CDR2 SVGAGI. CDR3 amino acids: CASSYSTGGSGYTF. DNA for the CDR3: TGTGCCAGCAGTTACTCGACAGGGGGCAGCGGCTACACCTTC.

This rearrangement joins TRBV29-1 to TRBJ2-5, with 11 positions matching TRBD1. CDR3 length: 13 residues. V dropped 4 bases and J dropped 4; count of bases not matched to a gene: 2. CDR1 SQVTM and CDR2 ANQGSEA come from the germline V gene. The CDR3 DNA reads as TGCAGCGTTGTGGACAGGGGGCGAGAGACCCAGTACTTC. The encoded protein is CSVVDRGRETQYF.

Here the CDR3 DNA reads TGTGCCAGCAGCGCGGCCCTACGGACAGCCTATAATTCACCCCTCCACTTT. Protein sequence: CASSAALRTAYNSPLHF. The chain recombines TRBV9 with TRBJ1-6; D is perhaps TRBD1 (6 bases). Germline CDR1 reads SGDLS; CDR2 reads YYNGEE. The CDR3 is 17 residues long. V gave up 3 bases and J gave up 2 bases, with 15 bases separating them.

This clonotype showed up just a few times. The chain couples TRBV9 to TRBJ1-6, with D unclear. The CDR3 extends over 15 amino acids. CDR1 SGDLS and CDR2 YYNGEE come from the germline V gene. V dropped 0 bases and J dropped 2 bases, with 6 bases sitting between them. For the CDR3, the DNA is TGTGCCAGCAGCGTAGGGACGACCTATAATTCACCCCTCCACTTT. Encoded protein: CASSVGTTYNSPLHF. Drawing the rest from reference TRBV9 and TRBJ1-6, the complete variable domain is DSGVTQTPKHLITATGQRVTLRCSPRSGDLSVYWYQQSLDQGLQFLIQYYNGEERAKGNILERFSAQQFPDLHSELNLSSLELGDSALYFCASSVGTTYNSPLHFGNGTRLTVT.

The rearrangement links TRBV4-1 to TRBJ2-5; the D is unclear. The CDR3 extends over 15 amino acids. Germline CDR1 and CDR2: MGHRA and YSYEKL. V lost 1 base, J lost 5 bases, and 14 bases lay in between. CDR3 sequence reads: CASSQVNHVGETQYF. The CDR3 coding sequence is TGCGCCAGCAGCCAAGTTAACCATGTGGGGGAGACCCAGTACTTC.

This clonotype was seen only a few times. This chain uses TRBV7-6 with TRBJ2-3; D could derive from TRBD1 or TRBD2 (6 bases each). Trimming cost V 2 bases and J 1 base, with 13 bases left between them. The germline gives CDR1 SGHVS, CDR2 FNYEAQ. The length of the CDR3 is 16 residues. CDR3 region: CASSLTGAGGTDTQYF. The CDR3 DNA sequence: TGTGCCAGCAGCTTAACGGGGGCGGGTGGCACAGATACGCAGTATTTT.

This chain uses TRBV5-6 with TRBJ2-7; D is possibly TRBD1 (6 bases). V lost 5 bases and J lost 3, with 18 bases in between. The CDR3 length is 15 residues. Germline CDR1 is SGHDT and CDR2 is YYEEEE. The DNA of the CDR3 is TGTGCCAGCAGTGGGGGAACAGGGAGCTTCTACGAGCAGTACTTC. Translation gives CASSGGTGSFYEQYF.

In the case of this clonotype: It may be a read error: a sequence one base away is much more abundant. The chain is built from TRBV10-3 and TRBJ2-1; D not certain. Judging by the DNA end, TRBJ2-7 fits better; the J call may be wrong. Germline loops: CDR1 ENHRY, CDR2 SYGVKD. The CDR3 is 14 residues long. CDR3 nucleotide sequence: TGTGCCATCAGTGACCGCGCTTCCTACAATGAGCAGTACTTC. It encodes CAISDRASYNEQYF.

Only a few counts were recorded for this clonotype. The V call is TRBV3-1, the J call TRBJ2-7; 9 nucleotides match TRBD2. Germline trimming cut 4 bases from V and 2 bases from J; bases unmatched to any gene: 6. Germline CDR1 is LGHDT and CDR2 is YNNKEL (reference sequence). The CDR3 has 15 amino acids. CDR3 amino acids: CASSPKRGETYEQYF. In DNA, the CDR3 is TGTGCCAGCAGCCCGAAGCGGGGGGAAACCTACGAGCAGTACTTC.

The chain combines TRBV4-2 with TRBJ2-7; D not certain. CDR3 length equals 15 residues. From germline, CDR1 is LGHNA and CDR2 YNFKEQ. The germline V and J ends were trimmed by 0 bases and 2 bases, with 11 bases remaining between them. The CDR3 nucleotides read TGTGCCAGCAGCCAAGAATCCCGGGCGGCCTACGAGCAGTACTTC. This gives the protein CASSQESRAAYEQYF.

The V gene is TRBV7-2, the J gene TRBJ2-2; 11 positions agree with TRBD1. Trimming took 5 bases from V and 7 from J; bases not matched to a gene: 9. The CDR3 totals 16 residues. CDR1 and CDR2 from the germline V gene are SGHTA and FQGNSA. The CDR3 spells CASSQSGTGGVGELFF. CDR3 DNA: TGTGCCAGCAGCCAATCCGGGACAGGGGGTGTCGGGGAGCTGTTTTTT.

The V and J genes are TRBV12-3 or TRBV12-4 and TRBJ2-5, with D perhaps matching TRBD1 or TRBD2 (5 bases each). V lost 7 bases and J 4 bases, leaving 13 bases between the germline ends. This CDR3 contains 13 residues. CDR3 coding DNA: TGTGCCAGCACTCCGAGGGGAACAGAGACCCAGTACTTC. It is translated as CASTPRGTETQYF.

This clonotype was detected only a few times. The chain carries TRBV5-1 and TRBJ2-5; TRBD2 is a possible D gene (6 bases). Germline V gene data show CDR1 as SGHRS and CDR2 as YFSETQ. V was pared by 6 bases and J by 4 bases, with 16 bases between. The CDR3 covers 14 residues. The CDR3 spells CASTNRDGRETQYF. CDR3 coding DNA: TGCGCCAGCACAAACCGGGACGGGAGAGAGACCCAGTACTTC.

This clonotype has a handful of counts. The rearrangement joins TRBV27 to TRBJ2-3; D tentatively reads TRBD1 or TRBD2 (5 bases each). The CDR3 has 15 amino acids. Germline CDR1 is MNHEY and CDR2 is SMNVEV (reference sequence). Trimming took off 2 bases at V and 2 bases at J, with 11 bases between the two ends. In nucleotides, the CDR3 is TGTGCCAGCAGTTTAAAAGGGACCCCCACAGATACGCAGTATTTT. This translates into CASSLKGTPTDTQYF.

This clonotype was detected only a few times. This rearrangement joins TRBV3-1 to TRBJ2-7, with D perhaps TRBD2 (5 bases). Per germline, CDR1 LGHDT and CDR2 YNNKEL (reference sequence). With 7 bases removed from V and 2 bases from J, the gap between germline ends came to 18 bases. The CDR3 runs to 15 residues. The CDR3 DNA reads TGTGCCAGCACCGAAAGCAGCGGTCTCGCCTACGAGCAGTACTTC. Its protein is CASTESSGLAYEQYF.

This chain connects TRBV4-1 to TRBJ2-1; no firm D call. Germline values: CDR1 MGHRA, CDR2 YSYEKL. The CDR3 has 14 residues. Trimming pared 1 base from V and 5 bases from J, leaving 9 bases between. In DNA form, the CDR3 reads TGCGCCAGCAGCCAAGGTCCCCGGAACAATGAGCAGTTCTTC. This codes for CASSQGPRNNEQFF.

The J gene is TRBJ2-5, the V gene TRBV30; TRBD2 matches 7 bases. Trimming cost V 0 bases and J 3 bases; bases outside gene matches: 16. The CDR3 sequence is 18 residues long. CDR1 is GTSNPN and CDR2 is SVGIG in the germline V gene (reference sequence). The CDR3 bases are TGTGCCTGGAGTGTGGGATGGCTGCGACGGGGGGTGGAAGAGACCCAGTACTTC. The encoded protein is CAWSVGWLRRGVEETQYF.

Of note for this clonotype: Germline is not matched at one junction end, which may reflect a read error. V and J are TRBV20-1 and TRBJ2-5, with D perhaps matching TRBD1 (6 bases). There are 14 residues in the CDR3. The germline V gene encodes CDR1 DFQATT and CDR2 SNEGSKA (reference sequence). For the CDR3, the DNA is TGCAGTGCTAGAAAGCGACAGGTGGAAGAGGCCCAGTACTTC. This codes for CSARKRQVEEAQYF.

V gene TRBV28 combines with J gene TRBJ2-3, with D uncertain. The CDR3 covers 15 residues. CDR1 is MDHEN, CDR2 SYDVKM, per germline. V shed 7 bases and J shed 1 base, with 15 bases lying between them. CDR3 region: CASTPGQEGTDTQYF. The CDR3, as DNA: TGTGCCAGCACTCCTGGCCAAGAGGGCACAGATACGCAGTATTTT.

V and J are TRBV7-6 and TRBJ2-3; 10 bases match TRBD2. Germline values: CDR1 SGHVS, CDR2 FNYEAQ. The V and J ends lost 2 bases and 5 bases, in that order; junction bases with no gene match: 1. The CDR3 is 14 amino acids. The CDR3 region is CASSLIAGGDTQYF. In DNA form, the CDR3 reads TGTGCCAGCAGCTTAATAGCGGGGGGAGATACGCAGTATTTT.

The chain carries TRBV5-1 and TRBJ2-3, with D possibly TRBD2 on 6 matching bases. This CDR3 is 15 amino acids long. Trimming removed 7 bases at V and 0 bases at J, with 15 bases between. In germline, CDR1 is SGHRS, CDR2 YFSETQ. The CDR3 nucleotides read TGCGCCAGCTTCCCGTCCGGGACTAGCACAGATACGCAGTATTTT. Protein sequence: CASFPSGTSTDTQYF. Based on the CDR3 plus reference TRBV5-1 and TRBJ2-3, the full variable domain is KAGVTQTPRYLIKTRGQQVTLSCSPISGHRSVSWYQQTPGQGLQFLFEYFSETQRNKGNFPGRFSGRQFSNSRSEMNVSTLELGDSALYLCASFPSGTSTDTQYFGPGTRLTVL.